The sequence of this T cell receptor (beta chain) was determined in a study of CD8 T cells in ankylosing spondylitis. TCRdb independently ran MiXCR on the 5' RACE reads; one entry per CDR3 protein. The table lists roughly 700,000 distinct CDR3 sequences, around 17% of them singletons. The table lists this clonotype with a few counts. Its antigen remains unknown. This CDR3 has 14 residues. CDR1 SGHVS and CDR2 FNYEAQ come from the germline V gene. Between the trimmed V and J ends, which lost 1 base and 4 bases, there was a span of 7 bases. Findings of the study overall: A TCR beta motif of fewer than ten highly homologous variants seemed to mark ankylosing spondylitis blood.

The sample consisted of blood, either unsorted or a sorted T cell fraction (not recorded which). The TCR sequence derives from a male donor with ankylosing spondylitis. The V and J genes are TRBV7-6 and TRBJ2-2, with D possibly TRBD1 on 5 matching bases. The CDR3 DNA follows: TGTGCCAGCAGCTTAGAGGGGCCCACCGGGGAGCTGTTTTTT. This codes for CASSLEGPTGELFF.